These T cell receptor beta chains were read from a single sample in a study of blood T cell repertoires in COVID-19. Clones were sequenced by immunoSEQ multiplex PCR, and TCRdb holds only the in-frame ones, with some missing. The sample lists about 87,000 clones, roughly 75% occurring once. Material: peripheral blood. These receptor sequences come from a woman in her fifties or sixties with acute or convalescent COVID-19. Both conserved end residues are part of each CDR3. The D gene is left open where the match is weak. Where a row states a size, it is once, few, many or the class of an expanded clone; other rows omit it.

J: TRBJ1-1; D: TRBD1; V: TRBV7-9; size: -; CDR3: CASRQASGTGSTEAFF; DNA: TGTGCCAGCAGGCAAGCGTCTGGGACAGGGAGCACTGAAGCTTTCTTT
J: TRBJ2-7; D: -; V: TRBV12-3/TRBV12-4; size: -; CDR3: CASVGTGAYEQYF; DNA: TGTGCCAGCGTTGGGACGGGGGCCTACGAGCAGTACTTC
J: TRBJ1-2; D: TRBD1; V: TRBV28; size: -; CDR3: CASRYPPGTGGVYGYTF; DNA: TGTGCCAGCAGATATCCCCCCGGGACAGGGGGCGTCTATGGCTACACCTTC
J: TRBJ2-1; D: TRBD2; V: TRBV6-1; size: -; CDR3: CASSDRLAASNEQFF; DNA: TGTGCCAGCAGTGATAGACTAGCGGCTTCTAATGAGCAGTTCTTC
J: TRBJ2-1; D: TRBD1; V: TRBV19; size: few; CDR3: CASTPAGTGYHEQFF; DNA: TGTGCCAGTACCCCCGCCGGGACAGGGTACCATGAGCAGTTCTTC
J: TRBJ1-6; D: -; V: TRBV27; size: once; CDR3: CASSFRQINSPLHF; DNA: TGTGCCAGCAGTTTTCGACAGATTAATTCACCCCTCCACTTT
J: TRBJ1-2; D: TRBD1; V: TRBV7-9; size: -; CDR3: CASSYTSTDRDWSYGYTF; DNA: TGTGCCAGCAGCTATACCAGCACCGACAGGGATTGGAGCTATGGCTACACCTTC
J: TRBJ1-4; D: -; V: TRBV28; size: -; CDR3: CASSPHPGTRQEKLFF; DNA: TGTGCCAGCAGTCCTCATCCCGGGACACGGCAGGAAAAACTGTTTTTT
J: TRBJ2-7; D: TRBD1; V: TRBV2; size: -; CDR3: CASSSRTGQLYEQYF; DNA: TGTGCCAGCAGTTCCCGGACAGGTCAACTCTACGAGCAGTACTTC
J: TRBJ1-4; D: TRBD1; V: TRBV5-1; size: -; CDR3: CASSLGQAGGEKLFF; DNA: TGCGCCAGCAGCTTAGGACAGGCCGGAGGTGAAAAACTGTTTTTT
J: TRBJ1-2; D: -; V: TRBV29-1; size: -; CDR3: CSVDTDNYGYTF; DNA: TGCAGCGTTGACACAGATAACTATGGCTACACCTTC
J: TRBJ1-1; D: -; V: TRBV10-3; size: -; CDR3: CAIMETGPAFF; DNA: TGTGCCATCATGGAGACAGGCCCAGCTTTCTTT
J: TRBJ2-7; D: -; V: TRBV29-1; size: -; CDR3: CSVEDTYYEQYF; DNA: TGCAGCGTTGAAGACACCTACTACGAGCAGTACTTC
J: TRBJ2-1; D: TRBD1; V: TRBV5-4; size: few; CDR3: CASAPGGTGRNEQFF; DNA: TGTGCCAGCGCACCTGGCGGGACAGGGCGCAATGAGCAGTTCTTC
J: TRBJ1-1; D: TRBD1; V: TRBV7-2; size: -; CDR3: CASSLDRGSGTEAFF; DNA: TGTGCCAGCAGCCTGGACAGGGGCTCGGGCACTGAAGCTTTCTTT
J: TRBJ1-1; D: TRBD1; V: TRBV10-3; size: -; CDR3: CAISEGTGLNTEAFF; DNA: TGTGCCATCAGTGAGGGGACAGGACTAAACACTGAAGCTTTCTTT
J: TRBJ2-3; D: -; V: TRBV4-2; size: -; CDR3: CASSQPILESTDTQYF; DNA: TGTGCCAGCAGCCAACCAATACTAGAGAGCACAGATACGCAGTATTTT
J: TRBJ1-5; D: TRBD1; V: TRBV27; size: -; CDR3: CASSPSAGQGKGSNQPQHF; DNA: TGTGCCAGCAGTCCTTCCGCTGGACAGGGTAAGGGGAGCAATCAGCCCCAGCATTTT
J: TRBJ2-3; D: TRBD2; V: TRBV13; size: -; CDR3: CASSLETGGGTTDTQYF; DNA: TGTGCCAGCAGCTTAGAGACTGGCGGGGGGACCACAGATACGCAGTATTTT
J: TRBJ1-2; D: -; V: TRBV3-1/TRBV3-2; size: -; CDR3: CASSQDPGRPYGYTF; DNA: TGTGCCAGCAGCCAAGACCCTGGGAGGCCCTATGGCTACACCTTC
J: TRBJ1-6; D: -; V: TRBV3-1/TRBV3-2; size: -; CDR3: CASSRGGGSPLHF; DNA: TGTGCCAGCAGCCGCGGCGGAGGGTCACCCCTCCACTTT
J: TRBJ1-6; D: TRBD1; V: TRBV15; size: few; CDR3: CATSREIGTGADSPLHF; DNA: TGTGCCACCAGCAGGGAGATTGGGACAGGGGCGGATTCACCCCTCCACTTT
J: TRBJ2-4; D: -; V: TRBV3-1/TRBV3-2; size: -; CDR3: CASSLDSKNIQYF; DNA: TGTGCCAGCAGCCTGGACAGCAAAAACATTCAGTACTTC
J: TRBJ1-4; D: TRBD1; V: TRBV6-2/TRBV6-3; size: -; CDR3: CASNPGQGPRGLFF; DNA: TGTGCCAGCAACCCTGGACAGGGTCCCCGTGGACTGTTTTTT
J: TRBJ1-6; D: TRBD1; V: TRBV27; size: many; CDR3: CASSLNRRGRLGSPLHF; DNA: TGTGCCAGCAGTCTCAACCGCAGGGGGCGATTAGGATCACCCCTCCACTTT
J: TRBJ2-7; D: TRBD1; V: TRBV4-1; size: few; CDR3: CASSQDPGTGNYEQYF; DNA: TGCGCCAGCAGCCAAGATCCGGGGACAGGGAACTACGAGCAGTACTTC
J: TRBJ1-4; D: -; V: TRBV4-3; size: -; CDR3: CASSHEQGRRNEKLFF; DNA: TGCGCCAGCAGCCATGAACAAGGGAGAAGGAATGAAAAACTGTTTTTT
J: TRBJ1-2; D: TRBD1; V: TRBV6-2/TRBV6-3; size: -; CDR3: CASSSAGTGSVSYTF; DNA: TGTGCCAGCAGTTCTGCCGGGACAGGGTCCGTTAGCTACACCTTC
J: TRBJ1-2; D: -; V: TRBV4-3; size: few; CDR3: CASSQDVATGLGGGYTF; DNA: TGCGCCAGCAGCCAAGATGTAGCGACAGGCCTAGGGGGAGGCTACACCTTC
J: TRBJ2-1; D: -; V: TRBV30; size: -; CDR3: CAWSRRQGSYNEQFF; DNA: TGTGCCTGGAGTCGTCGGCAGGGGTCCTACAATGAGCAGTTCTTC
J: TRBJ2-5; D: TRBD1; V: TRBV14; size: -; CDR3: CASSPRQGREETQYF; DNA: TGTGCCAGCAGCCCGCGACAGGGCCGGGAAGAGACCCAGTACTTC
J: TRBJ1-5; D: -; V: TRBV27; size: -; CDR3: CASSLSRGGNQPQHF; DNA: TGTGCCAGCAGTTTGTCTCGGGGAGGCAATCAGCCCCAGCATTTT
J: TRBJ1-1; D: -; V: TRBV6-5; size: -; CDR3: CASRAGGTEAFF; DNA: TGTGCCAGCAGAGCAGGAGGAACTGAAGCTTTCTTT
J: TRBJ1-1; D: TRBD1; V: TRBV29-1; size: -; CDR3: CSVDGDSSMNTEAFF; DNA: TGCAGCGTTGATGGGGACAGTTCCATGAACACTGAAGCTTTCTTT
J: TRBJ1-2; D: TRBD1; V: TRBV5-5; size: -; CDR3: CASSPGTGALPNYGYTF; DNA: TGTGCCAGCAGCCCCGGGACAGGGGCCCTTCCCAACTATGGCTACACCTTC
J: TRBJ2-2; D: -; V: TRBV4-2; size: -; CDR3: CASSQVRGGAKTGELFF; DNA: TGTGCCAGCAGCCAAGTAAGAGGGGGGGCGAAGACCGGGGAGCTGTTTTTT
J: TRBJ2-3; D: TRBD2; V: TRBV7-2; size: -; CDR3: CASSTILAASTDTQYF; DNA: TGTGCCAGCAGCACTATTCTAGCGGCCAGCACAGATACGCAGTATTTT
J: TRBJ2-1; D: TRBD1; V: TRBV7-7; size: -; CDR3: CASSSGQGDEQFF; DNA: TGTGCCAGCAGCTCCGGACAGGGTGATGAGCAGTTCTTC
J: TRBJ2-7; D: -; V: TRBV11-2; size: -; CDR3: CASSLDLYEQYF; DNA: TGTGCCAGCAGCTTAGATCTCTACGAGCAGTACTTC
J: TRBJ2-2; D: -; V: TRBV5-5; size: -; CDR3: CASSPHPQATGELFF; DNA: TGTGCCAGCAGTCCGCATCCCCAGGCCACCGGGGAGCTGTTTTTT
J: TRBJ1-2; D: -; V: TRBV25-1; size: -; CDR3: CASSDPGVSIYGYTF; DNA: TGTGCCAGCAGTGACCCGGGAGTTTCGATCTATGGCTACACCTTC